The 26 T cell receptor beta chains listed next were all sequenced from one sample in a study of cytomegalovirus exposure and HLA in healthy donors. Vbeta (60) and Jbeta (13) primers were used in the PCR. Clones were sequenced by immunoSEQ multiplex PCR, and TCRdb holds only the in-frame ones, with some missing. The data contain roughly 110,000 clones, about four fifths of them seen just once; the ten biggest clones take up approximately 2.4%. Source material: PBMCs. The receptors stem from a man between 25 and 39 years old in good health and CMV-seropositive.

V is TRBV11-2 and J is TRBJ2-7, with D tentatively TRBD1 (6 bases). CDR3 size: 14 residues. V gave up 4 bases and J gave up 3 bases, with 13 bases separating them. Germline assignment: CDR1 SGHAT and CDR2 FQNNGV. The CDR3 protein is CASSSNRARYEQYF. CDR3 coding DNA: TGTGCCAGCAGCTCGAACAGGGCGCGCTACGAGCAGTACTTC.

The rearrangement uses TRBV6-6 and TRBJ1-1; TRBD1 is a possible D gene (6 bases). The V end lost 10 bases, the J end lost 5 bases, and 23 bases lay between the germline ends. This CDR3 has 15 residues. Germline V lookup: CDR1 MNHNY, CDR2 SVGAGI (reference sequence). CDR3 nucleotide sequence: TGTGCCATTAAAGGGGGGGATGCTATTATTACTGAAGCTTTCTTT. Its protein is CAIKGGDAIITEAFF.

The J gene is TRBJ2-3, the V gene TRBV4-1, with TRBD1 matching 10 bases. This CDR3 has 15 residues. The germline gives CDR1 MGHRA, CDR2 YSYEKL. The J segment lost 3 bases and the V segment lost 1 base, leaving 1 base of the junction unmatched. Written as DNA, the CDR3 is TGCGCCAGCAGCCAAGTGGGACAGGGGACAGATACGCAGTATTTT. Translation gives CASSQVGQGTDTQYF.

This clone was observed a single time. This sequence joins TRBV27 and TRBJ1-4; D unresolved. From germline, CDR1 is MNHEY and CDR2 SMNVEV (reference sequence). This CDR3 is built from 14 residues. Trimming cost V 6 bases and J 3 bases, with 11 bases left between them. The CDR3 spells CASSARSANEKLFF. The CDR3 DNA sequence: TGTGCCAGCAGCGCTAGGTCAGCTAATGAAAAACTGTTTTTT.

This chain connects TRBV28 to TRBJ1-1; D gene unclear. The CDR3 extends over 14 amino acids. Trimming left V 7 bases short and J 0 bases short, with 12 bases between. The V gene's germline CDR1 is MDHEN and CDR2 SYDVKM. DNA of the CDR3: TGTGCCAGCACGCCCGCGGGATTGAACACTGAAGCTTTCTTT. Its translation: CASTPAGLNTEAFF.

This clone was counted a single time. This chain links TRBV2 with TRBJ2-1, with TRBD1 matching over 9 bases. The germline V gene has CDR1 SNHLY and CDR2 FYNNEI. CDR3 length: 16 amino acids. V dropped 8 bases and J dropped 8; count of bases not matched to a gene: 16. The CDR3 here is CASSRPITGGFYEQFF. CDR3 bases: TGTGCCAGCTCCCGGCCCATTACAGGGGGCTTCTATGAGCAGTTCTTC.

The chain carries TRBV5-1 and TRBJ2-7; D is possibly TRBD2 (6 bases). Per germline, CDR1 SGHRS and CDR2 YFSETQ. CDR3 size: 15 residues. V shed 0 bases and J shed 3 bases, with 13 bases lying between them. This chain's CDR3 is CASSLVSGGFYEQYF. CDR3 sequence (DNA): TGCGCCAGCAGCTTGGTTTCCGGGGGATTCTACGAGCAGTACTTC. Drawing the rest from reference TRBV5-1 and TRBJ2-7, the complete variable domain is KAGVTQTPRYLIKTRGQQVTLSCSPISGHRSVSWYQQTPGQGLQFLFEYFSETQRNKGNFPGRFSGRQFSNSRSEMNVSTLELGDSALYLCASSLVSGGFYEQYFGPGTRLTVT.

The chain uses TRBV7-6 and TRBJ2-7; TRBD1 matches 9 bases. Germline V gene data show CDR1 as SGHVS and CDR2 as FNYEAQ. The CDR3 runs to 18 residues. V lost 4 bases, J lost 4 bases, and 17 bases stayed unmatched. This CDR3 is CASSSSAGLGQGSYEQYF. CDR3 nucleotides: TGTGCCAGCAGCTCCTCAGCGGGTTTGGGACAGGGTTCTTACGAGCAGTACTTC.

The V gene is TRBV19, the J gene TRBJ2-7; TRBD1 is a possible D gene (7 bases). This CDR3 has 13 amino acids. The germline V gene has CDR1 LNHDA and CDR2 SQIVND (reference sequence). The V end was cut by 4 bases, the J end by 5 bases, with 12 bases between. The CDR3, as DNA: TGTGCCAGTAGTAAGGAGGGGGCCCACGAGCAGTACTTC. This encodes CASSKEGAHEQYF.

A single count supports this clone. In nucleotides, the CDR3 is TGTGCCAGCAGTGTGTTCGCTAAAATTCAAGAGACCCAGTACTTC. Translation gives CASSVFAKIQETQYF. This rearrangement joins TRBV2 to TRBJ2-5; D gene ambiguous. The CDR3 is 15 residues long. Trimming stripped 4 bases from V and 2 bases from J, with 14 bases between. The germline V gene encodes CDR1 SNHLY and CDR2 FYNNEI.

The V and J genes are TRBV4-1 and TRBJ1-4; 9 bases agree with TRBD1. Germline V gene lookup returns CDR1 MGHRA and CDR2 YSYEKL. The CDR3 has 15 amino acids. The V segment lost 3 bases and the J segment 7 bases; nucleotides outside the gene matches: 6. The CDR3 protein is CASSQDRGRSEKLFF. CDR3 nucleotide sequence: TGCGCCAGCAGCCAGGACAGGGGCCGAAGTGAAAAACTGTTTTTT.

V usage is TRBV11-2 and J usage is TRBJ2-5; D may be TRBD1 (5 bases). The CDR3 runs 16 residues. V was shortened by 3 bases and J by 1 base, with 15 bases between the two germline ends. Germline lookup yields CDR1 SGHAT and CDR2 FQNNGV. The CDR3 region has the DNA TGTGCCAGCAGCTTGGGCGGTGGGGCGGTCCAAGAGACCCAGTACTTC. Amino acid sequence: CASSLGGGAVQETQYF.

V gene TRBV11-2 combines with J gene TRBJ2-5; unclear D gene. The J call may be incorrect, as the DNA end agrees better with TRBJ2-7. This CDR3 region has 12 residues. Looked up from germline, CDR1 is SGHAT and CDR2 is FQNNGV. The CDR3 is CASSPFVNEQYF. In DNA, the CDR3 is TGTGCCAGCAGCCCATTTGTGAACGAGCAGTACTTC.

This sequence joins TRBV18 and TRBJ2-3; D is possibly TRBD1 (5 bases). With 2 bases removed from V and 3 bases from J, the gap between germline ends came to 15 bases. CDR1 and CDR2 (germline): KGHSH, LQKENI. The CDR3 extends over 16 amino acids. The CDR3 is CASSPVSGSRTDTQYF. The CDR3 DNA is TGTGCCAGCTCACCAGTATCAGGGTCTCGGACAGATACGCAGTATTTT.

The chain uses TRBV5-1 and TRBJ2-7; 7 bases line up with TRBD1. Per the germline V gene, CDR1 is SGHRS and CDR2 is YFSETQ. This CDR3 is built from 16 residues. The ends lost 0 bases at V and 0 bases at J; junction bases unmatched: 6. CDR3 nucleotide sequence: TGCGCCAGCAGCTTGGTGGGACAGCCAAGCTCCTACGAGCAGTACTTC. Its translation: CASSLVGQPSSYEQYF.

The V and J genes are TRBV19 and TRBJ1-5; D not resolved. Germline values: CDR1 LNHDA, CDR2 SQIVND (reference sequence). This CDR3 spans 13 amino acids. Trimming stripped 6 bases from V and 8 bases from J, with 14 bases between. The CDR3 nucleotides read TGTGCCAGTAGCCAGCTACAACGGGAGCCCCAGCATTTT. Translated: CASSQLQREPQHF.

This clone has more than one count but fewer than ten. The CDR3 DNA is TGTGCCAGCGGCTCAGGGGGAGCTGAAGCTTTCTTT. This codes for CASGSGGAEAFF. The chain carries TRBV25-1 and TRBJ1-1; TRBD1 matches at 7 bases. Per the germline V gene, CDR1 is MGHDK and CDR2 is SYGVNS. V shed 8 bases and J 6 bases; nucleotides not matched to a gene: 6. This CDR3 is built from 12 residues.

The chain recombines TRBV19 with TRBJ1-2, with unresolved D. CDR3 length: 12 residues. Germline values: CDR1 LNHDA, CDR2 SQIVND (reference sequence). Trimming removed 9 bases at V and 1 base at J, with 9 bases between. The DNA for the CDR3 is TGTGCCAGCCAAGGGAGTAACTATGGCTACACCTTC. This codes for CASQGSNYGYTF.

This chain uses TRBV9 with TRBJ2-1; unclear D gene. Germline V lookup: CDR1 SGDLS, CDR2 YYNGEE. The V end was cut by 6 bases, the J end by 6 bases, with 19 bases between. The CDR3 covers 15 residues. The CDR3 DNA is TGTGCCAGCACCCCCGGTGTGGGCGCCACCAATGAGCAGTTCTTC. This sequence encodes CASTPGVGATNEQFF.

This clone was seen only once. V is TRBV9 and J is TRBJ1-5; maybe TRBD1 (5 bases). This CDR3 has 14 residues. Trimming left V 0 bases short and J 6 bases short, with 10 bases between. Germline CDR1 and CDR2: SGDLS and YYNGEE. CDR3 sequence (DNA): TGTGCCAGCAGCGTAGAAGGGGTCAGTCAGCCCCAGCATTTT. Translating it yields CASSVEGVSQPQHF.

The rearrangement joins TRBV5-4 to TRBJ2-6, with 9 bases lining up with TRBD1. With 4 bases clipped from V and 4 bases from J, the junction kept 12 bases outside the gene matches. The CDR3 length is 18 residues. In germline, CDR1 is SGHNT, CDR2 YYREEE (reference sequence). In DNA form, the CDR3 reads TGTGCCAGCAGCGCGTACGGGACAGGGCTCTCAGGGGCCAACGTCCTGACTTTC. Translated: CASSAYGTGLSGANVLTF.

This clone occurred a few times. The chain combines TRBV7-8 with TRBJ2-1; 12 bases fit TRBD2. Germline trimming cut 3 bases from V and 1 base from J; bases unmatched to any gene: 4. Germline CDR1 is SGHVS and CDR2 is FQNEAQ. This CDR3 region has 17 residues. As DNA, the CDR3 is TGTGCCAGCAGCTTCTCCGGGACTAGCGGGTCCTACAATGAGCAGTTCTTC. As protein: CASSFSGTSGSYNEQFF.

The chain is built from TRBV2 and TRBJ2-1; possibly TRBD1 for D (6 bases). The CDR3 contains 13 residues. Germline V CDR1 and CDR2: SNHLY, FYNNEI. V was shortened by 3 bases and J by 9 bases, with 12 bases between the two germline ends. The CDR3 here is CASSDKLGGEQFF. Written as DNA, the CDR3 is TGTGCCAGCAGTGATAAACTAGGGGGTGAGCAGTTCTTC. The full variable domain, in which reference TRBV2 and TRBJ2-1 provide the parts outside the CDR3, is EPEVTQTPSHQVTQMGQEVILRCVPISNHLYFYWYRQILGQKVEFLVSFYNNEISEKSEIFDDQFSVERPDGSNFTLKIRSTKLEDSAMYFCASSDKLGGEQFFGPGTRLTVL.

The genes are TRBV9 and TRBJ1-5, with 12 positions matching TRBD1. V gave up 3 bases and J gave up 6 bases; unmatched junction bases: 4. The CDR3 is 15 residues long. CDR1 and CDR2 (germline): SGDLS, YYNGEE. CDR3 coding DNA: TGTGCCAGCAGCGAGGGACAGGGGGCCTTTCAGCCCCAGCATTTT. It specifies CASSEGQGAFQPQHF.

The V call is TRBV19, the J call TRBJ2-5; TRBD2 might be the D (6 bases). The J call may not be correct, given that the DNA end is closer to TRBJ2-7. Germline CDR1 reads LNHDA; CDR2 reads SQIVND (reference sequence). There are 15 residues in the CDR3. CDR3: CASSIRGSPSYEQYF. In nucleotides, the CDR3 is TGTGCCAGTAGTATTCGGGGGAGCCCCTCCTACGAGCAGTACTTC.

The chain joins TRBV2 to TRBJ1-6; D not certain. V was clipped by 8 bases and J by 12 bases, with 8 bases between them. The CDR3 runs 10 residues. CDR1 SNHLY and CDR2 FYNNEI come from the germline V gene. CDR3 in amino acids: CASEGRPLHF. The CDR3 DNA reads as TGTGCCAGCGAGGGAAGACCCCTCCACTTT.